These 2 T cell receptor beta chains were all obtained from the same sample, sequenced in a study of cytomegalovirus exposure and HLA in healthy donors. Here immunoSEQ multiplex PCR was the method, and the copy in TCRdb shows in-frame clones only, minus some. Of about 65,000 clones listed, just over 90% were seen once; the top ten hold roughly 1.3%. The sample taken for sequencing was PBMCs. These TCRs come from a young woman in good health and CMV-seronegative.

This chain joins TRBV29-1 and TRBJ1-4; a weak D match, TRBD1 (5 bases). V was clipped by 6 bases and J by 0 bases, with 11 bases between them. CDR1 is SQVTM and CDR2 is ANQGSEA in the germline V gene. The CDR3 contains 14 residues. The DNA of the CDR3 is TGCAGCGTCCGACAGACGGCAACTAATGAAAAACTGTTTTTT. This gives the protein CSVRQTATNEKLFF.

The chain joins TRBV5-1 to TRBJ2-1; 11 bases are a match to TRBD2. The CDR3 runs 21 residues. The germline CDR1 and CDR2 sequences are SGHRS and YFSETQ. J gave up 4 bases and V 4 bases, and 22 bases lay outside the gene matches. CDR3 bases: TGCGCCAGCAGCCCTCGGACCCTGCAGGGGGCTAGCGGGAGGACGTACAATGAGCAGTTCTTC. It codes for CASSPRTLQGASGRTYNEQFF.